This note documents a single TCR beta chain sequence. The identical CDR3 is also encoded by other nucleotide sequences in the sample. These data originate in a study of cytomegalovirus exposure and HLA in healthy donors. Researchers ran the PCR with 60 Vbeta and 13 Jbeta primers. The repertoire was sequenced with immunoSEQ multiplex PCR; TCRdb's copy has only in-frame clones and lacks some. The sample contains over 250,000 clones, 70% to 90% of which appear only once. Sequenced material: PBMCs. The source is a man aged 40-49 years in good health and CMV-seropositive.

The CDR3 reads CASSLRGGTEAFF. For the CDR3, the DNA is TGCGCCAGCAGTCTCCGGGGGGGTACTGAAGCTTTCTTT. The V call is TRBV5-1, the J call TRBJ1-1; maybe TRBD1 (5 bases). Trimming took off 5 bases at V and 5 bases at J, with 13 bases between the two ends. Germline V gene sequence: CDR1 SGHRS, CDR2 YFSETQ. CDR3 length: 13 amino acids.